Listed below are T cell receptor beta chains from one sample, sequenced in a study of blood T cell repertoires in COVID-19. Sequencing used immunoSEQ multiplex PCR; TCRdb keeps in-frame clones, though not all of them. The sample has some 180,000 clones, approximately 90% seen once. The sample comprised peripheral blood. The receptors shown here come from a man in his forties or fifties with COVID-19, enrolled during active disease. Both conserved end residues are part of each CDR3. The D gene is left open where the match is weak. Clone size appears in some rows only: once, few, many, or a class for an expanded clone.

>TRBV12-3/TRBV12-4|11|-|-|TRBJ2-1
TGTGCCAGCAGTTTCCGGAATGAGCAGTTCTTC
CASSFRNEQFF
>TRBV7-2|15|TRBD2|-|TRBJ2-7
TGTGCCAGCAGCTTAGAAGCTAGCGGGGGGGCCGAGCAGTACTTC
CASSLEASGGAEQYF
>TRBV27|13|-|-|TRBJ2-5
TGTGCCAGCAGTCCCTCCCCACTCGAGACCCAGTACTTC
CASSPSPLETQYF
>TRBV6-2/TRBV6-3|17|TRBD1|-|TRBJ1-1
TGTGCCAGCAGTTACTCTCCCGGACAGGGTGTGAACACTGAAGCTTTCTTT
CASSYSPGQGVNTEAFF
>TRBV11-2|14|-|once|TRBJ2-1
TGTGCCAGCAGCTTTATGAACTCCCACAATGAGCAGTTCTTC
CASSFMNSHNEQFF
>TRBV29-1|13|-|-|TRBJ1-1
TGCAGCGTCGGGACTGCCGGAGACACTGAAGCTTTCTTT
CSVGTAGDTEAFF
>TRBV5-1|16|-|-|TRBJ2-7
TGCGCCAGCAGCGTCTCGGGACACAGGCAAACCTACGAGCAGTACTTC
CASSVSGHRQTYEQYF
>TRBV28|16|TRBD1|-|TRBJ2-2
TGTGCCAGCAGTGTCACGGGACAGGGGAAGGGCGGGGAGCTGTTTTTT
CASSVTGQGKGGELFF
>TRBV3-1/TRBV3-2|15|TRBD1|few|TRBJ1-6
TGTGCCAGCAGCCTCGGGACAGAGAATAATTCACCCCTCCACTTT
CASSLGTENNSPLHF
>TRBV3-1/TRBV3-2|18|TRBD2|-|TRBJ2-2
TGTGCCAGCAGCCATGAAATAACTAGCGGGGGGCACACCGGGGAGCTGTTTTTT
CASSHEITSGGHTGELFF
>TRBV7-9|16|TRBD1|-|TRBJ2-2
TGTGCCAGCAGCTTAACGGGACAGGCGAACACCGGGGAGCTGTTTTTT
CASSLTGQANTGELFF
>TRBV7-9|18|TRBD1|-|TRBJ1-5
TGTGCCAGCAGCCCAGACAGGGGGCGCGGGTATAGCAATCAGCCCCAGCATTTT
CASSPDRGRGYSNQPQHF
>TRBV7-8|14|-|-|TRBJ2-5
TGTGCCAGCAGCCTACTAGTGCTCGGAGAGACCCAGTACTTC
CASSLLVLGETQYF
>TRBV5-1|15|-|-|TRBJ2-2
TGCGCCAGCAGCTTGTCTCCGACTAGTACCGGGGAGCTGTTTTTT
CASSLSPTSTGELFF
>TRBV4-1|14|-|-|TRBJ1-2
TGCGCCAGCAGCCATGTACAGCTTGACCATGGCTACACCTTC
CASSHVQLDHGYTF
>TRBV6-2/TRBV6-3|12|-|-|TRBJ2-3
-
CASSSSADTQYF
>TRBV7-6|15|TRBD1|-|TRBJ2-2
TGTGCCAGCAGCTTAGTACAGGGGGCGAACGGGGAGCTGTTTTTT
CASSLVQGANGELFF
>TRBV18|14|-|-|TRBJ1-2
TGTGCCAGCTCACCAGGGACAAATAACTATGGCTACACCTTC
CASSPGTNNYGYTF